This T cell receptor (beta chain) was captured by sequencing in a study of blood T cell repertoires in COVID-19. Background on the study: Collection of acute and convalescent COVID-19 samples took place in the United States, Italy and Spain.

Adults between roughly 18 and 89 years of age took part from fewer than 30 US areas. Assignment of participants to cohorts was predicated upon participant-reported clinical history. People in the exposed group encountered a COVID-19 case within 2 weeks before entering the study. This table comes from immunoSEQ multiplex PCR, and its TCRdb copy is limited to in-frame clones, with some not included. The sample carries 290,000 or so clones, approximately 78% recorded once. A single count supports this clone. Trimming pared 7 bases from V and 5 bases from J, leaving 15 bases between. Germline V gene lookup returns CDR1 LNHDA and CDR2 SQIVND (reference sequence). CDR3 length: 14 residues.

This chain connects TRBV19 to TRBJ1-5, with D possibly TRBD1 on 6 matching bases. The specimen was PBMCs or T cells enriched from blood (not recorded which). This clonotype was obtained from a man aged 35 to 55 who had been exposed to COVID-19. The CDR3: CASTPQGWYQPQHF. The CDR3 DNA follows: TGTGCCAGTACCCCTCAGGGGTGGTATCAGCCCCAGCATTTT. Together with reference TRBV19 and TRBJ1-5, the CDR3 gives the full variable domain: DGGITQSPKYLFRKEGQNVTLSCEQNLNHDAMYWYRQDPGQGLRLIYYSQIVNDFQKGDIAEGYSVSREKKESFPLTVTSAQKNPTAFYLCASTPQGWYQPQHFGDGTRLSIL.